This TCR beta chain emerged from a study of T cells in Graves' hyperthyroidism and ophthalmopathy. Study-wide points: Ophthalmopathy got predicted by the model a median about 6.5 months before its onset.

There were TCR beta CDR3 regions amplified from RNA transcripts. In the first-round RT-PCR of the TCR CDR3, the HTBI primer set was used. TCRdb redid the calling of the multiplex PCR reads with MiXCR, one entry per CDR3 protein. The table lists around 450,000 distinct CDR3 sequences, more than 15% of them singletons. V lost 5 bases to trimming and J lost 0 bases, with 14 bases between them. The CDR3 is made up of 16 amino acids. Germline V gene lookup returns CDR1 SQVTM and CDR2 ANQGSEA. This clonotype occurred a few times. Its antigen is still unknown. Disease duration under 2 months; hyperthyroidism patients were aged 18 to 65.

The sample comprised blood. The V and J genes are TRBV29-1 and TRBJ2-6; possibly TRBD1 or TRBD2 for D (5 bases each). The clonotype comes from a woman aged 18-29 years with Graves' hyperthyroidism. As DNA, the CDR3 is TGCAGCGTTCCCTCTGGGGGAGTCTCTGGGGCCAACGTCCTGACTTTC. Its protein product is CSVPSGGVSGANVLTF.